A selection of T cell receptor beta chains follows, all from one sample in a study of T cell responses to AZD1222 COVID-19 vaccine. Here immunoSEQ multiplex PCR was the method, and the copy in TCRdb shows in-frame clones only, minus some. The sample has fewer than 150,000 clones, about nine tenths seen once; the top ten hold about 3.4%. The sequences come from peripheral blood, collected on day 0 of AZD1222 vaccination. The origin of the receptors is an adult in good health. Both conserved end residues are part of each CDR3. Fields, in order: clone size, D gene, J gene, V gene, CDR3 protein, CDR3 DNA. The D gene is left open where the match is weak. A row's size may be missing; if present it is once, few, many or a size class.

clone_size: .
d_call: .
j_call: TRBJ2-5
v_call: TRBV7-2
cdr3_aa: CASSLASGKETQYF
cdr3_nt: TGTGCCAGCAGCTTAGCTTCGGGAAAAGAGACCCAGTACTTC

clone_size: .
d_call: .
j_call: TRBJ2-2
v_call: TRBV11-2
cdr3_aa: CASSFARGPGELFF
cdr3_nt: TGTGCCAGCAGCTTTGCCCGAGGGCCCGGGGAGCTGTTTTTT

clone_size: .
d_call: .
j_call: TRBJ1-1
v_call: TRBV27
cdr3_aa: CASSSKRETEAFF
cdr3_nt: TGTGCCAGCAGTTCTAAAAGGGAGACTGAAGCTTTCTTT

clone_size: .
d_call: .
j_call: TRBJ2-5
v_call: TRBV5-6
cdr3_aa: CASSLAGRGQETQYF
cdr3_nt: TGTGCCAGCAGCTTGGCCGGCAGGGGCCAAGAGACCCAGTACTTC

clone_size: .
d_call: TRBD1
j_call: TRBJ1-2
v_call: TRBV19
cdr3_aa: CASRPGTGLYGYTF
cdr3_nt: TGTGCCAGTAGGCCCGGGACAGGGCTGTATGGCTACACCTTC

clone_size: .
d_call: TRBD1
j_call: TRBJ1-2
v_call: TRBV6-5
cdr3_aa: CASSYPTGANYGYTF
cdr3_nt: TGTGCCAGCAGTTACCCGACAGGGGCTAACTATGGCTACACCTTC

clone_size: .
d_call: .
j_call: TRBJ2-5
v_call: TRBV29-1
cdr3_aa: CSVEGRWGETQYF
cdr3_nt: TGCAGCGTTGAAGGACGGTGGGGAGAGACCCAGTACTTC

clone_size: once
d_call: .
j_call: TRBJ2-1
v_call: TRBV30
cdr3_aa: CAWTEGRASYNEQFF
cdr3_nt: TGTGCCTGGACCGAGGGCAGGGCCTCCTACAATGAGCAGTTCTTC

clone_size: .
d_call: .
j_call: TRBJ1-2
v_call: TRBV7-9
cdr3_aa: CASSLDRVYGYTF
cdr3_nt: TGTGCCAGCAGCTTAGATAGGGTATATGGCTACACCTTC

clone_size: .
d_call: .
j_call: TRBJ2-5
v_call: TRBV7-2
cdr3_aa: CASSLFRERETQYF
cdr3_nt: TGTGCCAGCAGCTTATTTAGGGAGAGAGAGACCCAGTACTTC

clone_size: .
d_call: .
j_call: TRBJ1-2
v_call: TRBV4-1
cdr3_aa: CASSQDLAGYGYTF
cdr3_nt: TGCGCCAGCAGCCAAGATTTGGCAGGGTATGGCTACACCTTC

clone_size: .
d_call: TRBD1
j_call: TRBJ2-7
v_call: TRBV19
cdr3_aa: CATQTQGAGYEQYF
cdr3_nt: TGTGCCACTCAAACTCAGGGGGCAGGCTACGAGCAGTACTTC

clone_size: .
d_call: .
j_call: TRBJ1-5
v_call: TRBV19
cdr3_aa: CASSTVPQGPQHF
cdr3_nt: TGTGCCAGTAGTACGGTTCCGCAGGGGCCCCAGCATTTT

clone_size: .
d_call: .
j_call: TRBJ1-5
v_call: TRBV19
cdr3_aa: CASSIDRWNQPQHF
cdr3_nt: TGTGCCAGTAGTATAGACAGATGGAATCAGCCCCAGCATTTT

clone_size: .
d_call: .
j_call: TRBJ1-3
v_call: TRBV6-5
cdr3_aa: CASSYGGGTSGNTIYF
cdr3_nt: TGTGCCAGCAGTTACGGGGGGGGCACCTCTGGAAACACCATATATTTT

clone_size: .
d_call: .
j_call: TRBJ1-2
v_call: TRBV6-5
cdr3_aa: CASSRTGPYGYTF
cdr3_nt: TGTGCCAGCAGTCGGACGGGGCCCTATGGCTACACCTTC

clone_size: .
d_call: .
j_call: TRBJ1-1
v_call: TRBV2
cdr3_aa: CASSSEQGNTEAFF
cdr3_nt: TGTGCCAGCAGTTCCGAGCAGGGGAACACTGAAGCTTTCTTT

clone_size: .
d_call: TRBD2
j_call: TRBJ2-7
v_call: TRBV11-3
cdr3_aa: CASSARLAGGHAEQYF
cdr3_nt: TGTGCCAGCAGCGCCCGACTAGCGGGAGGCCACGCCGAGCAGTACTTC

clone_size: .
d_call: TRBD1
j_call: TRBJ1-5
v_call: TRBV6-2/TRBV6-3
cdr3_aa: CASSTRKTGSNQPQHF
cdr3_nt: TGTGCCAGCAGTACCAGAAAGACAGGGAGCAATCAGCCCCAGCATTTT

clone_size: .
d_call: TRBD2
j_call: TRBJ2-3
v_call: TRBV5-8
cdr3_aa: CASSRGWPSGLTDTQYF
cdr3_nt: TGTGCCAGCAGCCGGGGGTGGCCTAGCGGGCTAACAGATACGCAGTATTTT

clone_size: .
d_call: .
j_call: TRBJ1-6
v_call: TRBV5-8
cdr3_aa: CASSLGRRGNSPLHF
cdr3_nt: TGTGCCAGCAGCTTGGGCAGGCGGGGTAATTCACCCCTCCACTTT

clone_size: .
d_call: TRBD2
j_call: TRBJ2-3
v_call: TRBV5-1
cdr3_aa: CASSLASGGTATDTQYF
cdr3_nt: TGCGCCAGCAGCTTGGCTAGCGGGGGGACGGCTACAGATACGCAGTATTTT

clone_size: .
d_call: .
j_call: TRBJ1-1
v_call: TRBV19
cdr3_aa: CASSVTGNTEAFF
cdr3_nt: TGTGCCAGTAGTGTGACAGGGAACACTGAAGCTTTCTTT

clone_size: .
d_call: .
j_call: TRBJ2-5
v_call: TRBV23-1
cdr3_aa: CASSQSRGRRETQYF
cdr3_nt: TGCGCCAGCAGTCAATCCCGGGGCCGACGAGAGACCCAGTACTTC

clone_size: .
d_call: .
j_call: TRBJ1-1
v_call: TRBV19
cdr3_aa: CASSEGSSREAFF
cdr3_nt: TGTGCCAGTAGTGAGGGGAGTTCACGAGAAGCTTTCTTT

clone_size: .
d_call: .
j_call: TRBJ1-6
v_call: TRBV19
cdr3_aa: CASSMARGPRPLHF
cdr3_nt: TGTGCCAGTAGTATGGCCAGGGGCCCCAGACCCCTCCACTTT

clone_size: .
d_call: TRBD2
j_call: TRBJ2-7
v_call: TRBV3-1/TRBV3-2
cdr3_aa: CASSQAPPASGSYEQYF
cdr3_nt: TGTGCCAGCAGCCAAGCCCCTCCGGCTAGCGGCTCCTACGAGCAGTACTTC

clone_size: .
d_call: .
j_call: TRBJ2-1
v_call: TRBV15
cdr3_aa: CATSRAERNEQFF
cdr3_nt: TGTGCCACCAGCAGAGCTGAAAGAAATGAGCAGTTCTTC

clone_size: once
d_call: TRBD2
j_call: TRBJ2-7
v_call: TRBV7-2
cdr3_aa: CASSARLAGVNEQYF
cdr3_nt: TGTGCCAGCAGCGCACGACTAGCGGGAGTGAACGAGCAGTACTTC

clone_size: .
d_call: .
j_call: TRBJ1-2
v_call: TRBV6-5
cdr3_aa: CASSYERNYGYTF
cdr3_nt: TGTGCCAGCAGTTACGAGAGGAACTATGGCTACACCTTC

clone_size: .
d_call: .
j_call: TRBJ1-1
v_call: TRBV7-2
cdr3_aa: CASSLYQGVTEAFF
cdr3_nt: TGTGCCAGCAGCTTATACCAGGGTGTTACTGAAGCTTTCTTT

clone_size: .
d_call: .
j_call: TRBJ2-1
v_call: TRBV6-2/TRBV6-3
cdr3_aa: CASSTRGGANYNEQFF
cdr3_nt: TGTGCCAGCAGTACCCGTGGGGGAGCAAACTACAATGAGCAGTTCTTC

clone_size: .
d_call: TRBD1
j_call: TRBJ1-2
v_call: TRBV3-1/TRBV3-2
cdr3_aa: CASSERTGYGYTF
cdr3_nt: TGTGCCAGCAGCGAAAGGACAGGCTATGGCTACACCTTC

clone_size: once
d_call: .
j_call: TRBJ2-1
v_call: TRBV5-4
cdr3_aa: CASSNTGGYNEQFF
cdr3_nt: TGTGCCAGCAGCAATACAGGAGGATACAATGAGCAGTTCTTC

clone_size: .
d_call: TRBD1
j_call: TRBJ1-4
v_call: TRBV15
cdr3_aa: CATSRGDRATNEKLFF
cdr3_nt: TGTGCCACCAGCAGAGGGGACAGGGCAACTAATGAAAAACTGTTTTTT

clone_size: .
d_call: TRBD2
j_call: TRBJ2-2
v_call: TRBV7-8
cdr3_aa: CASSASGTRGGGELFF
cdr3_nt: TGTGCCAGCAGCGCCTCCGGGACTAGGGGCGGCGGGGAGCTGTTTTTT

clone_size: few
d_call: .
j_call: TRBJ2-6
v_call: TRBV15
cdr3_aa: CATSTTLTVSGANVLTF
cdr3_nt: TGTGCCACCAGCACGACGCTGACCGTCTCTGGGGCCAACGTCCTGACTTTC

clone_size: .
d_call: TRBD2
j_call: TRBJ2-7
v_call: TRBV5-1
cdr3_aa: CASSYDLTSGIEQYF
cdr3_nt: TGCGCCAGCAGCTACGATTTGACTAGCGGGATCGAGCAGTACTTC

clone_size: .
d_call: .
j_call: TRBJ1-2
v_call: TRBV6-5
cdr3_aa: CASSTYGGLGGYTF
cdr3_nt: TGTGCCAGCTCCACCTACGGGGGGCTAGGTGGCTACACCTTC

clone_size: once
d_call: .
j_call: TRBJ1-2
v_call: TRBV11-1
cdr3_aa: CASSFRDGYTF
cdr3_nt: TGTGCCAGCAGCTTCAGGGATGGCTACACCTTC